This TCR beta chain was sequenced in a study of control samples from healthy donors and cancer patients. CDR3 length equals 15 residues. Germline lookup yields CDR1 SGHAT and CDR2 FQNNGV. The V end lost 0 bases, the J end lost 5 bases, and 14 bases lay between the germline ends. This clone is a singleton in its sample. Assay used: immunoSEQ multiplex PCR; TCRdb lists only in-frame clones, some missing. This sample has about 410,000 clones, with about nine tenths found just once. Sequenced input: PBMCs. This TCR derives from a man aged 40-55 years with head and neck cancer. V usage is TRBV11-2 and J usage is TRBJ2-7; possibly TRBD1 or TRBD2 for D (6 bases each). The DNA for the CDR3 is TGTGCCAGCAGCTTAGATTCGGGGGCACTTGACGAGCAGTACTTC. The encoded protein is CASSLDSGALDEQYF. Full variable domain (rest looked up from reference TRBV11-2 and TRBJ2-7): EAGVAQSPRYKIIEKRQSVAFWCNPISGHATLYWYQQILGQGPKLLIQFQNNGVVDDSQLPKDRFSAERLKGVDSTLKIQPAKLEDSAVYLCASSLDSGALDEQYFGPGTRLTVT.